The rows below give T cell receptor beta chains drawn from one sample of a study of blood T cells in healthy people across ages. MiXCR, run by TCRdb on the 5' RACE reads, gives a single entry per CDR3 protein. The sample yields just under 550,000 distinct CDR3 sequences, 24% seen once. A further study also used this sample, focusing on T cells of mothers and their children.

Sequencing used blood. The receptors originated from a boy younger than 18 in good health. Both conserved end residues are part of each CDR3. The D gene is left open where the match is weak. The size field is filled for only some rows; it gives once, few, many or a size class.

d_gene,v_gene,abundance,j_gene,CDR3aa,CDR3nt
TRBD2,TRBV29-1,.,TRBJ2-4,CSVESASGKNIQYF,TGCAGCGTTGAATCAGCTAGCGGCAAAAACATTCAGTACTTC
.,TRBV7-2,.,TRBJ2-3,CASSLGSYGTDTQYF,TGTGCCAGCAGCTTAGGGTCCTACGGCACAGATACGCAGTATTTT
TRBD2,TRBV27,.,TRBJ2-7,CASSPSGSTYEQYF,TGTGCCAGCAGCCCGAGCGGGAGTACCTACGAGCAGTACTTC
TRBD2,TRBV7-2,.,TRBJ2-1,CASSLMGLGANEQFF,TGTGCCAGCAGCTTAATGGGACTAGGGGCCAATGAGCAGTTCTTC
TRBD1,TRBV20-1,few,TRBJ2-5,CSARSGGGPRETQYF,TGCAGTGCCCGCTCAGGGGGTGGGCCTCGAGAGACCCAGTACTTC
.,TRBV5-1,few,TRBJ2-5,CASSFWDGQETQYF,TGCGCCAGCAGCTTCTGGGACGGCCAAGAGACCCAGTACTTC
TRBD1,TRBV20-1,.,TRBJ1-2,CSARGQGISAYGYTF,TGCAGTGCTAGGGGACAGGGTATTTCGGCCTATGGCTACACCTTC
TRBD2,TRBV6-2/TRBV6-3,many,TRBJ2-3,CASSYGTSSTDTQYF,TGTGCCAGCAGTTACGGGACTAGCAGCACAGATACGCAGTATTTT
.,TRBV29-1,few,TRBJ2-7,CSVEEGQGGTYEQYF,TGCAGCGTTGAAGAGGGCCAGGGTGGCACCTACGAGCAGTACTTC
.,TRBV7-8,few,TRBJ2-7,CASSSEPVQADVYEQYF,TGTGCCAGCAGCTCTGAACCAGTTCAGGCCGACGTCTACGAGCAGTACTTC
TRBD1,TRBV6-1,few,TRBJ2-7,CASSEGPGTGYEQYF,TGTGCCAGCAGTGAGGGACCCGGGACAGGGTACGAGCAGTACTTC
TRBD1,TRBV5-1,.,TRBJ2-1,CASSPTGQGNNEQFF,TGCGCCAGCAGCCCAACGGGACAGGGAAACAATGAGCAGTTCTTC
.,TRBV7-2,.,TRBJ2-5,CASSLEGRQTQYF,TGTGCCAGCAGCTTAGAGGGCAGGCAGACCCAGTACTTC
.,TRBV27,many,TRBJ2-3,CASSLKINRVIRTDTQYF,TGTGCCAGCAGTTTAAAAATCAACAGGGTGATTAGAACAGATACGCAGTATTTT
TRBD2,TRBV2,.,TRBJ2-1,CASRVGGSESYNEQFF,TGTGCCAGCAGGGTGGGCGGGAGTGAATCCTACAATGAGCAGTTCTTC
.,TRBV7-9,.,TRBJ2-3,CASSQRRTDTQYF,TGTGCCAGCAGTCAAAGGAGGACAGATACGCAGTATTTT
.,TRBV20-1,.,TRBJ1-2,CSATGTNYGYTF,TGCAGTGCTACCGGGACAAACTATGGCTACACCTTC
TRBD1,TRBV5-6,.,TRBJ2-1,CASSWRTGGTYNEQFF,TGTGCCAGCAGCTGGCGGACAGGGGGCACCTACAATGAGCAGTTCTTC
.,TRBV7-2,.,TRBJ2-1,CASSPWTTTTNEQFF,TGTGCCAGCAGCCCATGGACGACAACAACAAATGAGCAGTTCTTC
TRBD2,TRBV30,.,TRBJ2-2,CAWSKGLAPELFF,TGTGCCTGGAGTAAGGGACTAGCTCCGGAGCTGTTTTTT
.,TRBV12-3/TRBV12-4,.,TRBJ1-2,CASSLGDSYGYTF,TGCGCCAGCAGCTTGGGTGACAGCTACGGCTACACCTTC
.,TRBV4-1,.,TRBJ2-3,CASSQDGRPSTDTQYF,TGCGCCAGCAGCCAAGACGGTCGTCCTAGCACAGATACGCAGTATTTT
.,TRBV6-2/TRBV6-3,few,TRBJ1-5,CASSYLSGWQPQHF,TGTGCCAGCAGTTACCTGTCAGGGTGGCAGCCCCAGCATTTT
.,TRBV27,few,TRBJ1-1,CASSLTESYTEAFF,TGTGCCAGCAGTTTAACAGAGAGTTATACTGAAGCTTTCTTT
TRBD2,TRBV6-2/TRBV6-3,.,TRBJ2-4,CASSPERGKNIQYF,TGTGCCAGCAGTCCTGAGCGGGGTAAAAACATTCAGTACTTC
.,TRBV7-9,many,TRBJ1-4,CASSSHGQGFEKLFF,TGTGCCAGCAGCTCGCACGGGCAGGGCTTTGAAAAACTGTTTTTT
TRBD2,TRBV6-6,many,TRBJ2-7,CASRGGYEQYF,TGTGCCAGCAGGGGGGGGTACGAGCAGTACTTC
.,TRBV6-2/TRBV6-3,.,TRBJ2-1,CASIRGQAYNEQFF,TGTGCCAGCATTAGGGGTCAGGCATACAATGAGCAGTTCTTC